Listed below are T cell receptor beta chains from one sample, sequenced in a study of shared clonotypes between healthy human individuals. Only in-frame clones appear in the TCRdb table, and some are missing; sequencing was by immunoSEQ multiplex PCR. The sample lists roughly 2 million clones; approximately 94% were seen once. Sequenced sample: naive CD4+ T cells sorted from blood. The receptors originated from a man aged 18 to 29 in good health. Each CDR3 is given with its conserved first and last residue. A D gene is named only where the DNA matches it firmly. Clone sizes are given selectively: once, few, many, or a class where the clone is expanded.

v_call	clone_size	j_call	d_call	cdr3_aa	cdr3_nt
TRBV7-2	.	TRBJ2-3	TRBD2	CASSLATGQRRAGGGTDTQYF	TGTGCCAGCAGCTTAGCGACGGGGCAGAGAAGAGCGGGAGGGGGCACAGATACGCAGTATTTT
TRBV9	.	TRBJ1-1	TRBD1	CASNPGGGQGTGAFF	TGTGCCAGCAACCCCGGAGGGGGACAGGGCACAGGAGCTTTCTTT
TRBV7-9	.	TRBJ2-1	TRBD1	CAIRTGDYNEQFF	TGTGCCATCAGGACAGGGGACTACAATGAGCAGTTCTTC
TRBV30	.	TRBJ2-5	TRBD1	CAWGTGGKETQYF	TGTGCCTGGGGGACAGGGGGTAAGGAGACCCAGTACTTC
TRBV7-6	.	TRBJ1-1	.	CASSPKTKNTEAFF	TGTGCCAGCAGCCCCAAAACCAAGAACACTGAAGCTTTCTTT
TRBV2	once	TRBJ2-7	.	CASSPDTFLNEQYF	TGTGCCAGCAGTCCGGACACTTTTCTCAACGAGCAGTACTTC
TRBV5-4	.	TRBJ1-1	.	CASSKQREGRGTEAFF	TGTGCCAGCAGCAAACAGAGGGAGGGTAGGGGCACTGAAGCTTTCTTT
TRBV30	.	TRBJ2-7	.	CAWSIGGTYEQYF	TGTGCCTGGAGTATTGGCGGGACCTACGAGCAGTACTTC
TRBV29-1	.	TRBJ2-7	.	CSVDTGSSYEQYF	TGCAGCGTTGATACGGGCAGCTCCTACGAGCAGTACTTC
TRBV10-1	.	TRBJ2-7	TRBD2	CASSATSGRVYEQYF	TGCGCCAGCAGTGCGACTAGCGGGAGAGTATACGAGCAGTACTTC
TRBV2	once	TRBJ1-1	.	CASSITGEAFF	TGTGCCAGCAGTATTACGGGTGAAGCTTTCTTT
TRBV2	.	TRBJ1-3	.	CASSEEAARSGNTIYF	TGTGCCAGCAGTGAAGAGGCCGCTCGCTCTGGAAACACCATATATTTT
TRBV19	.	TRBJ1-2	.	CASSTWLRANYGYTF	TGTGCCAGTAGTACGTGGTTAAGAGCTAACTATGGCTACACCTTC
TRBV1	.	TRBJ2-4	.	CTSSQTTSGRAGPIQYF	TGCACCAGCAGCCAAACGACTAGCGGGAGGGCCGGTCCCATTCAGTACTTC
TRBV5-3	.	TRBJ2-1	TRBD1	CARRPTGRRWEQFF	TGTGCCAGAAGGCCGACAGGGCGACGGTGGGAGCAGTTCTTC